In its sample, the clone carrying this TCR beta chain was seen many times. The data stem from a study of blood T cells in healthy people across ages. Combining a sample-barcoded 5' primer with a J-beta primer mix, a second PCR ran for about 7 to 11 cycles. Researchers report that each sample yielded at least 3 million CDR3-containing paired-end reads. Using its own MiXCR run on the 5' RACE reads, TCRdb lists one record per CDR3 protein. Altogether roughly 1.5 million distinct CDR3 sequences are present, 35% to 45% being singletons, with the ten largest covering about 3.8%. Germline CDR1 and CDR2: SGDLS and YYNGEE. V lost 7 bases, J lost 0 bases, and 11 bases lay in between. This CDR3 spans 14 amino acids.

This chain links TRBV9 with TRBJ2-1; D unclear. The source of this sequence is a woman in her late teens or twenties in good health. Sequencing was done on a sample of blood. The CDR3 DNA reads as TGTGCCAGCCGACCACTCTCCTCCTACAATGAGCAGTTCTTC. Protein: CASRPLSSYNEQFF.